A single sample is the source of the 9 T cell receptor beta chains below, sequenced in a study of pediatric ulcerative colitis. Sequenced by immunoSEQ multiplex PCR; TCRdb stores in-frame clones only, minus some. Of about 37,000 clones in the sample, 60% to 85% were seen once. One to two pinch biopsies were taken from the rectum during colonoscopy. The specimen was gut tissue. Receptors originate from a boy aged 5-17 years with severe ulcerative colitis.

The rearrangement joins TRBV29-1 to TRBJ2-7; maybe TRBD2 (6 bases). From germline, CDR1 is SQVTM and CDR2 ANQGSEA. With 6 bases removed from V and 6 bases from J, the gap between germline ends came to 18 bases. The CDR3 covers 13 residues. In nucleotides, the CDR3 is TGCAGCGTGTCCCAACAGGTCGGGAGCGAGCAGTACTTC. Residues: CSVSQQVGSEQYF.

The sample holds one count of this clone. J is TRBJ1-6 and V is TRBV4-1; a possible D gene is TRBD1 (5 bases). Germline assignment: CDR1 MGHRA and CDR2 YSYEKL. This CDR3 has 18 residues. V was trimmed by 0 bases and J by 0 bases, leaving 12 bases between them. The CDR3 DNA reads TGCGCCAGCAGCCAAGATGGGACCCTGAGCTCCTATAATTCACCCCTCCACTTT. Its protein product is CASSQDGTLSSYNSPLHF.

The chain links TRBV6-1 to TRBJ1-5, with 7 bases that match TRBD1. This CDR3 region has 12 residues. V lost 8 bases to trimming and J lost 6 bases; unmatched junction nucleotides: 4. The germline V gene encodes CDR1 MNHNS and CDR2 SASEGT. The CDR3 DNA sequence: TGTGCCAGCCGACAGGGTAGTCAGCCCCAGCATTTT. Protein sequence: CASRQGSQPQHF.

This clone is medium-sized in the sample. This chain joins TRBV6-5 and TRBJ1-6; D is undetermined. The CDR3 extends over 12 amino acids. Trimming left V 6 bases short and J 5 bases short, with 5 bases between. The V gene's germline CDR1 is MNHEY and CDR2 SVGAGI. DNA of the CDR3: TGTGCCAGCAGCGACAATAATTCACCCCTCCACTTT. It codes for CASSDNNSPLHF.

This clone was counted only a few times. This rearrangement joins TRBV28 to TRBJ2-3; the D is unclear. The CDR3 has 12 residues. Trimming took off 8 bases at V and 4 bases at J, with 10 bases between the two ends. The germline V gene encodes CDR1 MDHEN and CDR2 SYDVKM. As DNA, the CDR3 is TGTGCCAGCCGAAACCGGGCAGATACGCAGTATTTT. Residues: CASRNRADTQYF.

V and J are TRBV6-6 and TRBJ2-4; D is uncertain. This CDR3 has 14 residues. V was trimmed by 2 bases and J by 1 base, leaving 6 bases between them. The germline gives CDR1 MNHNY, CDR2 SVGAGI (reference sequence). For the CDR3, the DNA is TGTGCCAGCAGTTACGTGGAGGCCAAAAACATTCAGTACTTC. Its protein is CASSYVEAKNIQYF.

This clone has a single count. This rearrangement joins TRBV28 to TRBJ2-3, with 9 bases that match TRBD1. Germline V gives CDR1 MDHEN, CDR2 SYDVKM. CDR3 size: 14 residues. The trim removed 4 bases at V and 4 bases at J, leaving 3 bases unmatched. CDR3 in amino acids: CASSSRQGADTQYF. CDR3 bases: TGTGCCAGCAGTTCCCGACAGGGGGCAGATACGCAGTATTTT.

The chain uses TRBV7-2 and TRBJ2-2; 8 bases align to TRBD1. Germline CDR1 reads SGHTA; CDR2 reads FQGNSA. Trimming at V came to 3 bases and at J to 4 bases, leaving 13 bases not matched to a gene. The length of the CDR3 is 18 residues. Written as DNA, the CDR3 is TGTGCCAGCAGCTTGCAATCGTTAGGACAGGGAGCCACCGGGGAGCTGTTTTTT. Translation: CASSLQSLGQGATGELFF.

In its sample, this clone was seen a few times. V usage is TRBV5-8 and J usage is TRBJ1-2; the D is unclear. This CDR3 is 15 amino acids long. V shed 0 bases and J shed 0 bases, with 9 bases lying between them. Germline V gives CDR1 SGHTS, CDR2 YDEGEE. CDR3 amino acids: CASSLDGLTNYGYTF. CDR3 nucleotide sequence: TGTGCCAGCAGCTTGGACGGTTTGACTAACTATGGCTACACCTTC. The full variable domain, rest sourced from reference TRBV5-8 and TRBJ1-2, is EAGVTQSPTHLIKTRGQQATLRCSPISGHTSVYWYQQALGLGLQFLLWYDEGEERNRGNFPPRFSGRQFPNYSSELNVNALELEDSALYLCASSLDGLTNYGYTFGSGTRLTVV.